A single T cell receptor (beta chain) is shown here with its context. Its antigen remains undetermined. Per-base quality was not reported, and no clone a single base away is much larger than it. The source of the sample is a study of T cell responses to AZD1222 COVID-19 vaccine (dated by TCRdb to about 2021). At the level of the whole study: A total of 230 or so trial participants underwent TCR sequencing, of whom 200 to 220 received two doses of AZD1222 and around 25 received two doses of the MenACWY control vaccine. Trial participants were enrolled into age subgroups of 18-55, 56-69 and 70-plus years, which contained approximately 150, 28 and 58 TCR-sequenced participants, respectively. Summary of the overall study and its limitations: Because no day 14 peak-response samples were available, repertoires were characterized only after the peak T cell response. In the small 56-69-year group, the increase in depth fell short of significance, most likely because of low power. Conclusions about previously exposed vaccinees are limited because only a handful of AZD1222 recipients were SARS-CoV-2 seropositive at baseline. Epitopes outside the regions mutated in the B.1.351 and B.1.1.7 variants were reportedly recognized by nearly half of the unique spike-specific TCRs. After two AZD1222 doses, spike-specific TCR breadth and depth were significantly higher than at day 0 and than in MenACWY recipients. The vaccine-associated CD4 TCRs covered the entire spike protein, and the dominant responses fell in regions 160-218 and 743-854. Participants were mostly white British, with more females than males. The authors suggested clonal diversity may have been underestimated.

The CDR3 regions of human TCRbeta chains were subjected to immunosequencing. For the original study's pipeline: TCRs in the repertoires were matched against a reference library of SARS-CoV-2-specific TCRs that had been generated with the MIRA antigen-specificity platform. Breadth was defined as the fraction of unique TCRs that were SARS-CoV-2-associated. Depth was defined as the fraction of total T cells that were SARS-CoV-2-associated. Each spike-specific TCR was assigned to its reactive spike region and to a CD4 or CD8 class using the MIRA data. Log10-transformed breadth and depth values were compared by one-way ANOVA with Sidak's multiple comparisons tests. The clones in this table, taken by TCRdb from immuneACCESS, are in-frame only. Not every clone is retained; where verified, under half of the shortfall comes from an unresolved V gene, and the cause of the rest is unknown. Clonal size and the V and J genes are those of that table, whereas D and trimming came from the DNA. This sample has around 120,000 clones in its table, and roughly 91% of those were observed once. The ten largest clones represent approximately 5.1% of the sample.

The meaning of the sample's time point label: about 28 days (+/-7) after the second vaccine dose. Because spike-specific TCR depth and breadth did not differ between the two schedules, AZD1222 recipients who got a second dose at roughly 4 weeks were pooled with those who got a second dose at roughly 12 weeks. Vaccinee samples came from UK trials COV001 and COV002, including a single-blind randomized controlled phase 2/3 trial of AZD1222 (ChAdOx1 nCoV-19) in healthy adults. For TCRbeta chain sequencing, PBMC samples from trial participants were taken at day 0 and at day 28 after the second dose. Trimmed from V: 1 base; trimmed from J: 14 bases; junction bases lacking a gene match: 12. The CDR3 spans 14 residues, from the cysteine through the phenylalanine. This entry keeps only the CDR3 DNA: 42 bases, framed from base 1. The germline V gene specifies SGHTA as CDR1 and FQGNSA as CDR2.

The sequence is built from TRBV7-2 and TRBJ2-3, and TRBD1 aligns with 7 junction nucleotides. The sequenced sample was peripheral blood, obtained 28 days after the second AZD1222 dose. This TCR was sampled from an adult who received the AZD1222 COVID-19 vaccine. The CDR3 sequence is CASSLDGTQPGGYF. The DNA sequence is given as TGTGCCAGCAGCTTAGATGGGACCCAGCCAGGGGGGTATTTT.